This T cell receptor (beta chain) was sequenced during a study of blood T cell repertoires in COVID-19. At the level of the study: The United States, Italy and Spain were the sources of the acute and convalescent COVID-19 samples. The cDNA or gDNA used as material had been derived from T cells, B-cell-depleted T cells, or PBMCs.

This CDR3 is built from 14 residues. V dropped 9 bases and J dropped 1; count of bases not matched to a gene: 7. In germline, CDR1 is LNHDA, CDR2 SQIVND (reference sequence). The cohort comprised adults aged roughly 18 to 100 years residing in some 24 US areas. Participants in the exposed group had met a COVID-19 case in the 2 weeks before joining the study. Profiling relied on immunoSEQ multiplex PCR, and the TCRdb table lists in-frame clones only, not all of them. The table records a few hundred thousand clones, nearly 90% of them present only once. This sequence joins TRBV19 and TRBJ1-2, with TRBD1 identical over 8 bases. Sequenced material: PBMCs or T cells enriched from blood (not recorded which). This clonotype was obtained from a woman in her fifties or sixties who had been exposed to COVID-19. The CDR3 DNA follows: TGTGCCAGCAAGGACAGGGAGATTAACTATGGCTACACCTTC. The encoded protein is CASKDREINYGYTF.